The rows below give T cell receptor beta chains drawn from one sample of a study of graft-versus-host responses after intestinal transplantation. TCRdb's table, derived via immunoSEQ multiplex PCR, lists solely in-frame clones and lacks some. The data contain several thousand clones, roughly 30% of them singletons. The sequences come from alloreactive CD8+ T cells from a mixed lymphocyte reaction culture, collected before intestinal transplant. These receptors were collected from a human patient who received an intestinal transplant. Each CDR3 is given with its conserved first and last residue. Fields, in order: clone size, D gene, V gene, J gene, CDR3 DNA, CDR3 protein. D genes are given only for firm matches. Clone size is not always given. Where it is, it says once, few, many or a class for expanded clones.

abundance: few; d_gene: TRBD1; v_gene: TRBV9; j_gene: TRBJ1-2; CDR3nt: TGTGCCAGCAGCGTCGACAGGGGAGCTGGCTACACCTTC; CDR3aa: CASSVDRGAGYTF
abundance: -; d_gene: -; v_gene: TRBV27; j_gene: TRBJ2-5; CDR3nt: TGTGCCAGCAGGGGCCCCGCGCCCACCCAGTACTTC; CDR3aa: CASRGPAPTQYF
abundance: -; d_gene: TRBD1; v_gene: TRBV9; j_gene: TRBJ2-7; CDR3nt: TGTGCCAGCAGCGTAGCAGGGACAGGGGGCTCCTACGAGCAGTACTTC; CDR3aa: CASSVAGTGGSYEQYF
abundance: medium-sized; d_gene: TRBD1; v_gene: TRBV13; j_gene: TRBJ2-1; CDR3nt: TGTGCCAGCAGCTTGCAGCGACAGGGGGGCGAGCAGTTCTTC; CDR3aa: CASSLQRQGGEQFF
abundance: -; d_gene: -; v_gene: TRBV7-9; j_gene: TRBJ2-1; CDR3nt: TGTGCCAGCAGCTTGAGCGAACACTACAATGAGCAGTTCTTC; CDR3aa: CASSLSEHYNEQFF
abundance: once; d_gene: -; v_gene: TRBV7-8; j_gene: TRBJ2-1; CDR3nt: TGTGCCAGCAGCCCTAACGCGGGGTCCTACAATGAGCAGTTCTTC; CDR3aa: CASSPNAGSYNEQFF
abundance: medium-sized; d_gene: -; v_gene: TRBV7-9; j_gene: TRBJ2-7; CDR3nt: TGTGCCAGCAGCTTATCTGTCGGGATTAGCTCCTACGAGCAGTACTTC; CDR3aa: CASSLSVGISSYEQYF
abundance: few; d_gene: TRBD1; v_gene: TRBV4-1; j_gene: TRBJ2-1; CDR3nt: TGCGCCAGCAGCCAAGTACCAGCGACAGGGGGCCGATATGAGCAGTTCTTC; CDR3aa: CASSQVPATGGRYEQFF
abundance: -; d_gene: -; v_gene: TRBV7-8; j_gene: TRBJ2-7; CDR3nt: TGTGCCAGCAGCTTAGCGCTCGGGTTCGAGCAGTACTTC; CDR3aa: CASSLALGFEQYF
abundance: -; d_gene: -; v_gene: TRBV7-9; j_gene: TRBJ2-3; CDR3nt: TGTGCCAGCAGCTTAGCAGCCAAACGGGGGGCCCGGAGCACAGATACGCAGTATTTT; CDR3aa: CASSLAAKRGARSTDTQYF
abundance: medium-sized; d_gene: TRBD1; v_gene: TRBV4-1; j_gene: TRBJ1-1; CDR3nt: TGCGCCAGCAGCCAGCCCGGACAGGGGGTAACTTTCTTT; CDR3aa: CASSQPGQGVTFF
abundance: -; d_gene: TRBD1; v_gene: TRBV27; j_gene: TRBJ2-7; CDR3nt: TGTGCCAGCAGTTTTGCAGGGGGCTACGAGCAGTACTTC; CDR3aa: CASSFAGGYEQYF
abundance: -; d_gene: TRBD1; v_gene: TRBV5-1; j_gene: TRBJ1-4; CDR3nt: TGCGCCAGCAGCTTTTCGACAGGGCTCTGCTGGAATGAAAAACTGTTTTTT; CDR3aa: CASSFSTGLCWNEKLFF
abundance: medium-sized; d_gene: TRBD2; v_gene: TRBV6-1; j_gene: TRBJ2-1; CDR3nt: TGTGCCAGCAGTGAAGCCCCACTAGCGGGATTGGGGTATGAGCAGTTCTTC; CDR3aa: CASSEAPLAGLGYEQFF
abundance: -; d_gene: -; v_gene: TRBV25-1; j_gene: TRBJ1-6; CDR3nt: TGTGCCAGCAGTGAATTGAATGTCGGTTCACCCCTCCACTTT; CDR3aa: CASSELNVGSPLHF
abundance: few; d_gene: TRBD2; v_gene: TRBV13; j_gene: TRBJ2-1; CDR3nt: TGTGCCAGCAGCTTACCGGGAGGGACTGAGCAGTTCTTC; CDR3aa: CASSLPGGTEQFF
abundance: -; d_gene: -; v_gene: TRBV27; j_gene: TRBJ2-2; CDR3nt: TGTGCCAGCAGTGGCCTGCTAGTTGGCGGGGAGCTGTTTTTT; CDR3aa: CASSGLLVGGELFF
abundance: medium-sized; d_gene: TRBD1; v_gene: TRBV4-2; j_gene: TRBJ1-4; CDR3nt: TGTGCCAGCAGCCAAGCAACCCAGGGGGCTAAGGAAAAACTGTTTTTT; CDR3aa: CASSQATQGAKEKLFF
abundance: few; d_gene: -; v_gene: TRBV4-3; j_gene: TRBJ1-2; CDR3nt: TGCGCCAGCAGCCAAGTTGGTGACTACGGGGGTGGCTACACCTTC; CDR3aa: CASSQVGDYGGGYTF
abundance: few; d_gene: -; v_gene: TRBV30; j_gene: TRBJ1-5; CDR3nt: TGTGCCTGGAGTGCGTCGCGGAGTCAGCCCCAGCATTTT; CDR3aa: CAWSASRSQPQHF
abundance: few; d_gene: -; v_gene: TRBV11-2; j_gene: TRBJ1-6; CDR3nt: TGTGCCAGCAGCGTCAATCGGGGGGCTGGTTCACCCCTCCACTTT; CDR3aa: CASSVNRGAGSPLHF
abundance: -; d_gene: TRBD2; v_gene: TRBV2; j_gene: TRBJ2-5; CDR3nt: TGTGCCAGCAGTGTAGGACTAGCGTACCAAGAGACCCAGTACTTC; CDR3aa: CASSVGLAYQETQYF
abundance: few; d_gene: -; v_gene: TRBV6-1; j_gene: TRBJ2-2; CDR3nt: TGTGCCAGCAGTGAAGCGCTTCGGGGGAGCACCGGGGAGCTGTTTTTT; CDR3aa: CASSEALRGSTGELFF
abundance: -; d_gene: TRBD1; v_gene: TRBV27; j_gene: TRBJ2-7; CDR3nt: TGTGCCAGCAGCTTCGGGACAGGGTCCTACGAGCAGTACTTC; CDR3aa: CASSFGTGSYEQYF
abundance: -; d_gene: -; v_gene: TRBV7-6; j_gene: TRBJ2-2; CDR3nt: TGTGCCAGCAGCTTACCGCGCGGGGAGCTGGTTTTT; CDR3aa: CASSLPRGELVF
abundance: few; d_gene: -; v_gene: TRBV25-1; j_gene: TRBJ1-2; CDR3nt: TGTGCCAGCAGTGTTACTAACTATGGCTACACCTTC; CDR3aa: CASSVTNYGYTF
abundance: -; d_gene: -; v_gene: TRBV18; j_gene: TRBJ1-1; CDR3nt: TGTGCCAGCTCACCAGACTGGCAAAATGAAGCTTTCTTT; CDR3aa: CASSPDWQNEAFF
abundance: -; d_gene: -; v_gene: TRBV30; j_gene: TRBJ1-1; CDR3nt: TGTGCCTGGAGTGTACGCGGGAACACTGAAGCTTTCTTT; CDR3aa: CAWSVRGNTEAFF
abundance: few; d_gene: TRBD1; v_gene: TRBV6-6; j_gene: TRBJ1-1; CDR3nt: TGTGCCAGCTCCCTGACAGGGGGAGGGACTGAAGCTTTCTTT; CDR3aa: CASSLTGGGTEAFF
abundance: few; d_gene: TRBD1; v_gene: TRBV18; j_gene: TRBJ1-2; CDR3nt: TGTGCCAGCAGGGGGCGCTACCTCTATGGCTACACCTTC; CDR3aa: CASRGRYLYGYTF
abundance: -; d_gene: -; v_gene: TRBV11-3; j_gene: TRBJ2-7; CDR3nt: TGTGCCAGCAGCCTCCTCTCAGGCTACGAGCAGTACTTC; CDR3aa: CASSLLSGYEQYF
abundance: -; d_gene: -; v_gene: TRBV28; j_gene: TRBJ2-7; CDR3nt: TGTGCCAGCAGTTTATCCTTGACGGGAAGCTTTTCCTACGAGCAGTACTTC; CDR3aa: CASSLSLTGSFSYEQYF
abundance: -; d_gene: -; v_gene: TRBV4-1; j_gene: TRBJ1-3; CDR3nt: TGCGCCAGCAGCCAAGTGGGTGCAGGGGTCCAAAACACCATATATTTT; CDR3aa: CASSQVGAGVQNTIYF
abundance: -; d_gene: -; v_gene: TRBV20-1; j_gene: TRBJ1-1; CDR3nt: TGCAGTGCTAACGAGTACACTGAAGCTTTCTTT; CDR3aa: CSANEYTEAFF
abundance: -; d_gene: TRBD1; v_gene: TRBV6-6; j_gene: TRBJ1-1; CDR3nt: TGTGCCAGCAACCTAGACAGGGCTGAAGCTTTCTTT; CDR3aa: CASNLDRAEAFF
abundance: -; d_gene: -; v_gene: TRBV5-6; j_gene: TRBJ1-2; CDR3nt: TGTGCCAGCAGCTCACTAAATTCGCCCTATGGCTACACCTTC; CDR3aa: CASSSLNSPYGYTF
abundance: -; d_gene: -; v_gene: TRBV23-1; j_gene: TRBJ1-6; CDR3nt: TGCGCCAGCAGAACGCCGGGACAAGCTCTCCTCAATAATTCACCCCTCCACTTT; CDR3aa: CASRTPGQALLNNSPLHF
abundance: few; d_gene: -; v_gene: TRBV25-1; j_gene: TRBJ1-5; CDR3nt: TGTGCCAGCAGTGAACAGATCAGCAATCAGCCCCAGCATTTT; CDR3aa: CASSEQISNQPQHF
abundance: -; d_gene: -; v_gene: TRBV5-1; j_gene: TRBJ2-1; CDR3nt: TGCGCCAGCAGCTTGGAGGGGCTGTCGTACAATGAGCAGTTCTTC; CDR3aa: CASSLEGLSYNEQFF
abundance: -; d_gene: TRBD2; v_gene: TRBV4-2; j_gene: TRBJ2-7; CDR3nt: TGTGCCAGCAGCCAAGGTTATAGCGGGAGTTACGAGCAGTACTTC; CDR3aa: CASSQGYSGSYEQYF
abundance: -; d_gene: -; v_gene: TRBV11-2; j_gene: TRBJ2-4; CDR3nt: TGTGCCAGCAGCTTAGAGTCAGGGGCGGGAAACATTCAGTACTTC; CDR3aa: CASSLESGAGNIQYF
abundance: -; d_gene: -; v_gene: TRBV4-1; j_gene: TRBJ2-5; CDR3nt: TGCGCCAGCAGCCAAGTTAAGTCCGAGAGGGCCCAGTACTTC; CDR3aa: CASSQVKSERAQYF
abundance: few; d_gene: TRBD1; v_gene: TRBV28; j_gene: TRBJ1-2; CDR3nt: TGTGCCACAAAGACCGGGACAGGGCCCCCCCGCTATGGCTACACCTTC; CDR3aa: CATKTGTGPPRYGYTF
abundance: few; d_gene: -; v_gene: TRBV4-1; j_gene: TRBJ1-1; CDR3nt: TGCGCCAGCAGCGGCGGGGCGAACACTGAAGCTTTCTTT; CDR3aa: CASSGGANTEAFF
abundance: few; d_gene: TRBD2; v_gene: TRBV4-1; j_gene: TRBJ2-7; CDR3nt: TGCGCCAGCAGCCTGACTAGCGGGGGCCCCTACGAGCAGTACTTC; CDR3aa: CASSLTSGGPYEQYF
abundance: few; d_gene: -; v_gene: TRBV30; j_gene: TRBJ1-5; CDR3nt: TGTGCCTGGAGTGTCGGTGAGGGCAATCAGCCCCAGCATTTT; CDR3aa: CAWSVGEGNQPQHF
abundance: -; d_gene: -; v_gene: TRBV11-2; j_gene: TRBJ2-1; CDR3nt: TGTGCCAGCAGCTCCCAGGGTGGAAACCCCTACAATGAGCAGTTCTTC; CDR3aa: CASSSQGGNPYNEQFF
abundance: -; d_gene: -; v_gene: TRBV6-5; j_gene: TRBJ2-7; CDR3nt: TGTGCCAGCAGCCCTATTGCCGTCTCCTACGAGCAGTACTTC; CDR3aa: CASSPIAVSYEQYF
abundance: -; d_gene: -; v_gene: TRBV14; j_gene: TRBJ2-7; CDR3nt: TGTGCCAGCGGTCCAGGGTCCGTCGAGCAGTACTTC; CDR3aa: CASGPGSVEQYF
abundance: once; d_gene: -; v_gene: TRBV29-1; j_gene: TRBJ2-4; CDR3nt: TGCAGCGCCGTACTAGCCAAAAACATTCAGTACTTC; CDR3aa: CSAVLAKNIQYF
abundance: large; d_gene: TRBD1; v_gene: TRBV2; j_gene: TRBJ1-6; CDR3nt: TGTGCCAGCAGTGAAAGGGGGACAGGGATGAATTCACCCCTCCACTTT; CDR3aa: CASSERGTGMNSPLHF
abundance: few; d_gene: -; v_gene: TRBV11-2; j_gene: TRBJ1-2; CDR3nt: TGTGCCAGCAGCTTAGCCTCTCCTGACACTATGGGGCCCTATGGCTACACCTTC; CDR3aa: CASSLASPDTMGPYGYTF
abundance: medium-sized; d_gene: -; v_gene: TRBV7-8; j_gene: TRBJ1-1; CDR3nt: TGTGCCAGCAGCATAACGACAGGGAACACTGAAGCTTTCTTT; CDR3aa: CASSITTGNTEAFF
abundance: -; d_gene: -; v_gene: TRBV4-3; j_gene: TRBJ2-7; CDR3nt: TGCGCCAGCAGCCAAGATCGGGGTCAGCCCTCCTACGAGCAGTACTTC; CDR3aa: CASSQDRGQPSYEQYF
abundance: medium-sized; d_gene: -; v_gene: TRBV16; j_gene: TRBJ1-1; CDR3nt: TGTGCCAGCAGCCAATCGACAGGTCTTGAAGCTTTCTTT; CDR3aa: CASSQSTGLEAFF
abundance: -; d_gene: -; v_gene: TRBV7-9; j_gene: TRBJ2-2; CDR3nt: TGTGCCAGCAGCTTACATCGGAGCGGTACCGGGGAGCTGTTTTTT; CDR3aa: CASSLHRSGTGELFF
abundance: -; d_gene: TRBD2; v_gene: TRBV7-9; j_gene: TRBJ2-7; CDR3nt: TGTGCCAGCAGCTCCCCTGCGGGAGGCTCCTACGAGCAGTACTTC; CDR3aa: CASSSPAGGSYEQYF
abundance: -; d_gene: TRBD2; v_gene: TRBV7-8; j_gene: TRBJ2-5; CDR3nt: TGTGCCAGCAGCTTAGTAGCGGGGTTGACGGGGACCCAGTACTTC; CDR3aa: CASSLVAGLTGTQYF
abundance: -; d_gene: TRBD1; v_gene: TRBV9; j_gene: TRBJ2-7; CDR3nt: TGTGCCAGCAGCGTCTACCCCGGGACAGGGGGCAAGCAGTACTTC; CDR3aa: CASSVYPGTGGKQYF